A selection of T cell receptor beta chains follows, all from one sample in a study of shared clonotypes between healthy human individuals. Sequenced by immunoSEQ multiplex PCR; TCRdb stores in-frame clones only, minus some. Of millions of clones in the sample, roughly 94% were seen once. The sample consisted of naive CD4+ T cells sorted from blood. Receptor source: a man between 18 and 29 years old in good health. CDR3s include the opening cysteine and the closing phenylalanine or tryptophan. The D gene is left open where the match is weak. Not all rows give a size; the values are once, few, many and, for expanded clones, a class.

j_gene	d_gene	v_gene	abundance	CDR3nt	CDR3aa
TRBJ1-4	TRBD1	TRBV19	.	TGTGCCAGTGCAAGGACAGGGGGGAGTAATGAAAAACTGTTTTTT	CASARTGGSNEKLFF
TRBJ1-3	.	TRBV7-9	.	TGTGCCAGCAGGGACATCTCTGGAAACACCATATATTTT	CASRDISGNTIYF
TRBJ1-4	TRBD1	TRBV5-1	.	TGCGCCAGCAGCTCCGAGACAGGGGAAGGGTTTTTT	CASSSETGEGFF
TRBJ2-1	.	TRBV7-9	.	TGTGCCAGCAGCTTAAGAGGGACGGATGTCGTCAATGAGCAGTTCTTC	CASSLRGTDVVNEQFF
TRBJ2-7	.	TRBV5-4	.	TGTGCCAGCAGCTTGGGGGGGGGCGCCGTCTCCTACGAGCAGTACTTC	CASSLGGGAVSYEQYF
TRBJ2-7	TRBD2	TRBV5-1	.	TGCGCCAGCAGCGGACTGACTAGCGGACCCTACGAGCAGTACTTC	CASSGLTSGPYEQYF
TRBJ1-1	.	TRBV7-2	once	TGTGCCAGCAGCCAACGGGTGAACGAAGCTTTCTTT	CASSQRVNEAFF
TRBJ1-6	.	TRBV10-3	.	TGTGCCATCAGTGAGTCCCCCGGCGCGTATAATTCACCCCTCCACTTT	CAISESPGAYNSPLHF
TRBJ1-5	.	TRBV11-2	.	TGTGCCAGCAGCGAAGGGACTTCGGGAGGGCCCCAGCATTTT	CASSEGTSGGPQHF
TRBJ2-3	TRBD1	TRBV18	.	TGTGCCAGCTCACGACAGGGGGGCACAGATACGCAGTATTTT	CASSRQGGTDTQYF
TRBJ1-1	.	TRBV28	.	TGTGCCAGCAGCGACAGTGTGAACACTGAAGCTTTCTTT	CASSDSVNTEAFF
TRBJ1-5	TRBD1	TRBV6-5	.	TGTGCCAGCAGTAGGGGACAGCCGAATCAGCCCCAGCATTTT	CASSRGQPNQPQHF
TRBJ2-3	TRBD2	TRBV30	.	TGTGCCTGGAGTGTCGGACTAGCGGGGAGGACAGATACGCAGTATTTT	CAWSVGLAGRTDTQYF
TRBJ1-2	.	TRBV6-5	.	TGTGCCAGCAGCCGACGGGATGGTGGCTACACCTTC	CASSRRDGGYTF
TRBJ1-5	.	TRBV25-1	.	TGTGCCAGCAGTTCTAATGGGCAGCCCCAGCATTTT	CASSSNGQPQHF
TRBJ1-1	.	TRBV29-1	few	TGCAGCGTCGGGGGACGGTTGAACACTGAAGCTTTCTTT	CSVGGRLNTEAFF
TRBJ2-1	TRBD2	TRBV4-1	.	TGCGCCAGCAGCTCAACTAGCGGGGGGGCCCATGAGCAGTTCTTC	CASSSTSGGAHEQFF
TRBJ2-1	.	TRBV11-2	once	TGTGCCAGCAGCTTCAGAATATGGGATGAGCAGTTCTTC	CASSFRIWDEQFF
TRBJ2-1	.	TRBV7-6	.	TGTGCCAGCAGCTTTCCACAAAGCTCCTACAATGAGCAGTTCTTC	CASSFPQSSYNEQFF
TRBJ2-1	.	TRBV5-1	.	TGCGCCAGCAGCTTCCGGGGGCTCCCCTACAATGAGCAGTTCTTC	CASSFRGLPYNEQFF
TRBJ2-3	TRBD2	TRBV7-2	.	TGTGCCAGCAGCCAGACTAGCGGGACCCTAGATACGCAGTATTTT	CASSQTSGTLDTQYF
TRBJ2-3	TRBD1	TRBV5-4	.	TGTGCCAGCAGGCTAGACAGGGGCACAGATACGCAGTATTTT	CASRLDRGTDTQYF
TRBJ2-2	.	TRBV6-5	.	TGTGCCGGAGGGAGGACGGGGAACACCGGGGAGCTGTTTTTT	CAGGRTGNTGELFF
TRBJ2-7	.	TRBV28	.	TGTGCCAGCAGTTATCCTCCCTGGGGTTCCTACGAGCAGTACTTC	CASSYPPWGSYEQYF
TRBJ2-7	.	TRBV10-3	.	TGTGCCATCAGTGACAGCCTGGCTTACGAGCAGTACTTC	CAISDSLAYEQYF
TRBJ2-2	.	TRBV10-3	.	TGTGCCATCAGTGAGTTGGGGGGATCTAACACCGGGGAGCTGTTTTTT	CAISELGGSNTGELFF
TRBJ2-7	TRBD1	TRBV7-2	.	TGTGCCAGCAGCTTAGTTGGGACAGGGGCCTTATCCTACGAGCAGTACTTC	CASSLVGTGALSYEQYF
TRBJ1-4	.	TRBV5-4	.	TGTGCCAGCAGCTTGGACCGACCTGGGATAAACGAAAAACTGTTTTTT	CASSLDRPGINEKLFF
TRBJ1-4	.	TRBV5-1	.	TGCGCCAGCAGCCGGAATCAGGGAGCTAATGAAAAACTGTTTTTT	CASSRNQGANEKLFF
TRBJ1-6	.	TRBV7-9	.	TGTGCCAGCAGCTCCACAGCGGGGAATTCACCCCTCCACTTT	CASSSTAGNSPLHF
TRBJ1-2	.	TRBV12-2	.	TGTGCAAGTCGCCGAGGAGGGTGGTATGGCTACACCTTC	CASRRGGWYGYTF
TRBJ2-5	.	TRBV30	.	TGTGCCTGGAGTCCCAACCAGGGGGAGACCCAGTACTTC	CAWSPNQGETQYF
TRBJ2-3	.	TRBV7-9	.	TGTGCCAGCAGCTTAACGGGACTTAGCACAGATACGCAGTATTTT	CASSLTGLSTDTQYF
TRBJ2-2	TRBD1	TRBV13	.	TGTGCCAGCGGAAGACAGGGCAACACCGGGGAGCTGTTTTTT	CASGRQGNTGELFF